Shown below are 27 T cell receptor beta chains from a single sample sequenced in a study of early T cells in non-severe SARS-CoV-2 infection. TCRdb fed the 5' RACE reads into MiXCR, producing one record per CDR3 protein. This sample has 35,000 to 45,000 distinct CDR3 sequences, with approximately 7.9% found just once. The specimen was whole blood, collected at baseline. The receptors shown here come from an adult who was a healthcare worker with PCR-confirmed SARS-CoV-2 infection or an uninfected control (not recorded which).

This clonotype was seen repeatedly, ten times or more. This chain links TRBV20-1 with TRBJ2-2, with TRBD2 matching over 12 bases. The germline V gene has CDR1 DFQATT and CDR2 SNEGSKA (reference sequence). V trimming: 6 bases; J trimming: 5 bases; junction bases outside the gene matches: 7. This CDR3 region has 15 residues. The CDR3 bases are TGCAGTGCCCTGACTAGCGGGGGAATTACCGGGGAGCTGTTTTTT. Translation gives CSALTSGGITGELFF.

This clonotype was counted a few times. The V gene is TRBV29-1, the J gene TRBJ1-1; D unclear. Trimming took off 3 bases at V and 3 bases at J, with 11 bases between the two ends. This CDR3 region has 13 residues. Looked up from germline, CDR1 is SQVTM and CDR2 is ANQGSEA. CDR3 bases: TGCAGCGTTGAGGATTTTGGGTACACTGAAGCTTTCTTT. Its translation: CSVEDFGYTEAFF.

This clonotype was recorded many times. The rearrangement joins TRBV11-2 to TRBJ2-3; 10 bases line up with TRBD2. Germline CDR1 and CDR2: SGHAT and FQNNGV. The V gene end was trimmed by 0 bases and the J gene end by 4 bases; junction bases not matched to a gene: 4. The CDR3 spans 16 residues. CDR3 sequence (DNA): TGTGCCAGCAGCTTAGAAGCGGGGGGGCTTTCAGATACGCAGTATTTT. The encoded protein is CASSLEAGGLSDTQYF.

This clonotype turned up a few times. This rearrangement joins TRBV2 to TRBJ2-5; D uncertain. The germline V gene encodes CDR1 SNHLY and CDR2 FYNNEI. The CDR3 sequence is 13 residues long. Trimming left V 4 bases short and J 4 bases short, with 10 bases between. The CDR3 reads CASSGWVAETQYF. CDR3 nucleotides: TGTGCCAGCAGTGGGTGGGTTGCAGAGACCCAGTACTTC. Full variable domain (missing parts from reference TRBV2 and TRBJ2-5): EPEVTQTPSHQVTQMGQEVILRCVPISNHLYFYWYRQILGQKVEFLVSFYNNEISEKSEIFDDQFSVERPDGSNFTLKIRSTKLEDSAMYFCASSGWVAETQYFGPGTRLLVL.

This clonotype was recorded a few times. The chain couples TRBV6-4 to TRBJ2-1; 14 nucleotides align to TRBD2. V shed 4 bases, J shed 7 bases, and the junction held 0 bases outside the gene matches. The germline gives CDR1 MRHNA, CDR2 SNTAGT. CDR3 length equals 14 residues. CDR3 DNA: TGTGCCAGCAGTGGGACTAGCGGGGGGAATGAGCAGTTCTTC. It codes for CASSGTSGGNEQFF.

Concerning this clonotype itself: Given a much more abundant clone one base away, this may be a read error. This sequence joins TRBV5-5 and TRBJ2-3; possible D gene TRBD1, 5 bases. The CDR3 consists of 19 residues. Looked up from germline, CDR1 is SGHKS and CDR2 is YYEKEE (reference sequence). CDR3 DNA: TGTGCCAGCAACTTGGAAGTGACAGTCTTTACGGTAAACACAGATACGCAGTATTTT. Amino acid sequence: CASNLEVTVFTVNTDTQYF.

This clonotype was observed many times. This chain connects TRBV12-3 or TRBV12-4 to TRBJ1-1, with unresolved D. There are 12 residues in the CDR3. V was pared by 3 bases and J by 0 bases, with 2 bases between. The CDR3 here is CASSFLNTEAFF. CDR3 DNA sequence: TGTGCCAGCAGTTTTCTGAACACTGAAGCTTTCTTT.

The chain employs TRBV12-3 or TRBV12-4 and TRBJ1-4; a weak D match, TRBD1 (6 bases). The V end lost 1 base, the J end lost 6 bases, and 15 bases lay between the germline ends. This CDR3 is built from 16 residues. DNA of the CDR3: TGTGCCAGCAGTTTAGTGGGCAGGGGAGGAGATGAAAAACTGTTTTTT. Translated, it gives CASSLVGRGGDEKLFF.

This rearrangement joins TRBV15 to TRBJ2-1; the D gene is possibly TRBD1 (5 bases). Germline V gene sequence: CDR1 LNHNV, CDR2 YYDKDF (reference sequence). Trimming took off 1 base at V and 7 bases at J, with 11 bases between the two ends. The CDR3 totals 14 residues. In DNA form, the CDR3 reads TGTGCCACCAGCAGAGGCCAGGGCCGGAATGAGCAGTTCTTC. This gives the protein CATSRGQGRNEQFF.

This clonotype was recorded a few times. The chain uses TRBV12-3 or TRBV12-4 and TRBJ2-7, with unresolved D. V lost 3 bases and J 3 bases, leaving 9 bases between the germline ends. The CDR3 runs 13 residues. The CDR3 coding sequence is TGTGCCAGCAGTTTCCTAGGGAACTACGAGCAGTACTTC. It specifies CASSFLGNYEQYF.

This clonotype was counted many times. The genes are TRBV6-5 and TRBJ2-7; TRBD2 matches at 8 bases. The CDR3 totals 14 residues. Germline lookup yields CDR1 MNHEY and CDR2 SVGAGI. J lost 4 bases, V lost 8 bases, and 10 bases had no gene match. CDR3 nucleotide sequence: TGTGCCAGCGCAGCCAGCGGGAGTAATTACGAGCAGTACTTC. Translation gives CASAASGSNYEQYF.

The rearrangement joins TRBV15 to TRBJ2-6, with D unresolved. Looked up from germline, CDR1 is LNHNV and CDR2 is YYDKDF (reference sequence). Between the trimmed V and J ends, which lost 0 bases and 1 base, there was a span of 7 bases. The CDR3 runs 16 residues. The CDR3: CATSRDGVSGANVLTF. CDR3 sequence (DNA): TGTGCCACCAGCAGAGATGGCGTGTCTGGGGCCAACGTCCTGACTTTC. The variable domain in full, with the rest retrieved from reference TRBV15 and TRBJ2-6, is DAMVIQNPRYQVTQFGKPVTLSCSQTLNHNVMYWYQQKSSQAPKLLFHYYDKDFNNEADTPDNFQSRRPNTSFCFLDIRSPGLGDTAMYLCATSRDGVSGANVLTFGAGSRLTVL.

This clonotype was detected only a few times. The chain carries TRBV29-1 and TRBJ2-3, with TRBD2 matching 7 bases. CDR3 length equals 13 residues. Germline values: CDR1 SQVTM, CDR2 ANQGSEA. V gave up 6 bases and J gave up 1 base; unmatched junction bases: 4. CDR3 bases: TGCAGCGTAGCCACTAGCGGCACAGATACGCAGTATTTT. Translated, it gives CSVATSGTDTQYF.

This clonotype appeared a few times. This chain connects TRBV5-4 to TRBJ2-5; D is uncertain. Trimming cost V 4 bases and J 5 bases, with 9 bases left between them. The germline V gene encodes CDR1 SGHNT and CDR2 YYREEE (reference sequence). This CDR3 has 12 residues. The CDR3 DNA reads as TGTGCCAGCAGCCAGATGGAGGAGACCCAGTACTTC. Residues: CASSQMEETQYF.

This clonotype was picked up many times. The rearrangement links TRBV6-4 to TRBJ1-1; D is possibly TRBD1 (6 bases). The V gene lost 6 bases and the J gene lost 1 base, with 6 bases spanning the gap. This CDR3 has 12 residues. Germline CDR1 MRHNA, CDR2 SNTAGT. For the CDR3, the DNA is TGTGCCAGCAGGGGACAGAACACTGAAGCTTTCTTT. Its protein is CASRGQNTEAFF.

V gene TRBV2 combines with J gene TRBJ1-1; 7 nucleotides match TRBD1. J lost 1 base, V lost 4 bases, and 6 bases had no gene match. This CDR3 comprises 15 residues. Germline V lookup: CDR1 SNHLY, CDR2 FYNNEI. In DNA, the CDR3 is TGTGCCAGCAGTGGGGGACAGCAACCGAACACTGAAGCTTTCTTT. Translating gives CASSGGQQPNTEAFF. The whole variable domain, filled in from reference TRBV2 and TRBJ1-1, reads EPEVTQTPSHQVTQMGQEVILRCVPISNHLYFYWYRQILGQKVEFLVSFYNNEISEKSEIFDDQFSVERPDGSNFTLKIRSTKLEDSAMYFCASSGGQQPNTEAFFGQGTRLTVV.

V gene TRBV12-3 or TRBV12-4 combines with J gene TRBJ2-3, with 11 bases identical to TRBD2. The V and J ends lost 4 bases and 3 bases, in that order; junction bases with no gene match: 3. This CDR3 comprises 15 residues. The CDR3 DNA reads TGTGCCAGCAGTTGGGCTAGCGGGGGGACAGATACGCAGTATTTT. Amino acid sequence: CASSWASGGTDTQYF.

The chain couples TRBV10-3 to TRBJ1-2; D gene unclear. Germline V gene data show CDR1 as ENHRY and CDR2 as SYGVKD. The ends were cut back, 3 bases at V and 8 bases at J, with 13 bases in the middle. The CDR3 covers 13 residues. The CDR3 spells CAISDYDGGGYTF. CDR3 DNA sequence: TGTGCCATCAGTGATTACGACGGCGGAGGCTACACCTTC.

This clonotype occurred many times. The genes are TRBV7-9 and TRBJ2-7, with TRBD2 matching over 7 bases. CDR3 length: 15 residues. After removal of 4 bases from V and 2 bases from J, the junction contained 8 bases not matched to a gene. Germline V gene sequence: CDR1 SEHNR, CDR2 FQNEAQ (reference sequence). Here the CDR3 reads CASSSRGVRTYEQYF. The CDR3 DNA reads TGTGCCAGCAGCTCCCGGGGGGTAAGAACCTACGAGCAGTACTTC.

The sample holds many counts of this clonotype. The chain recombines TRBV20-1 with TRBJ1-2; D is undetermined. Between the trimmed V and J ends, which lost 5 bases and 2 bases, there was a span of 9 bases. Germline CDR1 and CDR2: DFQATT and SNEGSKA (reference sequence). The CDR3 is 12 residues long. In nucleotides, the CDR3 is TGCAGTGCTGGAACAGAGAACTATGGCTACACCTTC. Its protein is CSAGTENYGYTF.

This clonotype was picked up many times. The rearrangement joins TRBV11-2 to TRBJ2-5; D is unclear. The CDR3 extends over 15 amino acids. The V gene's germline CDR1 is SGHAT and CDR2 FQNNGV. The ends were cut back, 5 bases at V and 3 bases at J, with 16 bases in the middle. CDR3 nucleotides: TGTGCCAGCAGCGCCCGGGCGATAGGGAAAGAGACCCAGTACTTC. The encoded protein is CASSARAIGKETQYF.

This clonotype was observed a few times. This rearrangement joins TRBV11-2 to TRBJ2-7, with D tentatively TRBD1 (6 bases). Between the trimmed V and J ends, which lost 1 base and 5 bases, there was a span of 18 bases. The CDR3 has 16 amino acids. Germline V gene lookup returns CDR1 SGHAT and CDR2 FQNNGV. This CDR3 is CASSLGFRQELDEQYF. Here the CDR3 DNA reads TGTGCCAGCAGCTTAGGGTTCAGACAGGAACTGGACGAGCAGTACTTC.

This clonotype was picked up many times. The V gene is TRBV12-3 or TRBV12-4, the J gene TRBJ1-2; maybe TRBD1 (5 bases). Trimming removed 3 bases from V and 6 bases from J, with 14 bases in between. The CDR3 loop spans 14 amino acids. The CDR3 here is CASSFEGTGHGYTF. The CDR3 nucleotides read TGTGCCAGCAGTTTCGAAGGGACTGGTCATGGCTACACCTTC.

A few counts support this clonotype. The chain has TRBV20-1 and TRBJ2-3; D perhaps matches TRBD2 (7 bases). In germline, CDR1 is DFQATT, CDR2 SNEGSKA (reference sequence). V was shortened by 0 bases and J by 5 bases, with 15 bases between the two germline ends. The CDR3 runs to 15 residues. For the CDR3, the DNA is TGCAGTGCTAGAGAGCCGGGGGGCCGGGGAGATACGCAGTATTTT. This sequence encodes CSAREPGGRGDTQYF.

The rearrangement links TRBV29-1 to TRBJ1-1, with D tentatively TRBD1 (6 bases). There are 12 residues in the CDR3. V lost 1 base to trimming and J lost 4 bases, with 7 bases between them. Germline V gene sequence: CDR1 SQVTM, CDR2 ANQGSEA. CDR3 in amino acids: CSVEVQGTEAFF. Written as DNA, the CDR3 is TGCAGCGTTGAAGTACAGGGCACTGAAGCTTTCTTT.

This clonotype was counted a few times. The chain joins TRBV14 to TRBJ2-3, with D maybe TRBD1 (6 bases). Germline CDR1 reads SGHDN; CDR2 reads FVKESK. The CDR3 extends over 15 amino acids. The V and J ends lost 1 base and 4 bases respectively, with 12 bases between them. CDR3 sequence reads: CASSQVGAQADTQYF. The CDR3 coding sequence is TGTGCCAGCAGCCAAGTGGGGGCGCAGGCAGATACGCAGTATTTT.

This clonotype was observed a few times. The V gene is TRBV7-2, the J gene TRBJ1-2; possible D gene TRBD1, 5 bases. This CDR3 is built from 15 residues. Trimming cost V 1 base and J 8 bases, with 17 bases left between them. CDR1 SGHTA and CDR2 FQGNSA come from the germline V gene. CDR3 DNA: TGTGCCAGCAGCTTAGGAGAGGGGCCCTTATTCGGCTACACCTTC. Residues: CASSLGEGPLFGYTF.